This entry lists 23 T cell receptor beta chains sequenced from one sample in a study of blood T cell repertoires in COVID-19 (dated by TCRdb to 2018 to 2020). Library construction relied on the immunoSEQ multiplex PCR assay. TCRdb's version of the immuneACCESS table is confined to in-frame rearrangements and falls short of the full clone set. An unresolved V gene accounts for under half of the shortfall where checked; the remainder is of unknown origin. The sample table lists about 210,000 clones, 75% to 90% of them with a count of one. In total, the top ten clones hold roughly 0.69% of the sample. Sample: peripheral blood. The receptors here all came from a man aged 35 to 55 with acute or convalescent COVID-19.

The table lists this clone with a few counts. The rearrangement links TRBV19 to TRBJ2-3; weak D call: TRBD2 (6 bases). Trimming pared 8 bases from V and 1 base from J, leaving 13 bases between. The CDR3 is 14 residues long. The V gene's germline CDR1 is LNHDA and CDR2 SQIVND (reference sequence). CDR3 DNA sequence: TGTGCCAGTTCCCCGGGGGTAGGCACAGATACGCAGTATTTT. Protein: CASSPGVGTDTQYF.

The chain combines TRBV4-1 with TRBJ2-7, with 7 positions matching TRBD1. J lost 5 bases, V lost 4 bases, and 11 bases had no gene match. Germline loops: CDR1 MGHRA, CDR2 YSYEKL. CDR3 length: 15 residues. CDR3 loop: CASSLHRGPGNEQYF. Here the CDR3 DNA reads TGCGCCAGCAGCCTCCACAGGGGTCCTGGGAACGAGCAGTACTTC.

The rearrangement links TRBV18 to TRBJ2-7, with D maybe TRBD1 (5 bases). V lost 2 bases to trimming and J lost 6 bases, with 8 bases between them. The CDR3 totals 12 residues. Germline CDR1 is KGHSH and CDR2 is LQKENI. Written as DNA, the CDR3 is TGTGCCAGCTCACCATCAGGGATCGAGCAGTACTTC. Its protein is CASSPSGIEQYF.

The rearrangement joins TRBV5-1 to TRBJ2-5, with D unresolved. Trimming removed 0 bases from V and 7 bases from J, with 10 bases in between. The length of the CDR3 is 13 residues. Looked up from germline, CDR1 is SGHRS and CDR2 is YFSETQ. CDR3: CASSLEQAGTQYF. The CDR3 DNA reads as TGCGCCAGCAGCTTGGAGCAGGCCGGGACCCAGTACTTC.

This chain links TRBV19 with TRBJ1-1, with 8 bases that match TRBD1. Germline V CDR1 and CDR2: LNHDA, SQIVND (reference sequence). The CDR3 spans 17 residues. V was clipped by 2 bases and J by 7 bases; unmatched bases: 15. The CDR3 DNA reads TGTGCCAGTAGTATACCCGCAGGGGGCGAAGGAGGGGGTGAAGCTTTCTTT. Protein: CASSIPAGGEGGGEAFF.

The chain is built from TRBV5-1 and TRBJ1-4, with D perhaps matching TRBD1 (5 bases). V lost 4 bases and J lost 6, with 13 bases in between. This CDR3 is built from 14 residues. Germline CDR1 and CDR2: SGHRS and YFSETQ. The CDR3 DNA reads as TGCGCCAGCAGCCCTGGGGGAGGGGATGAAAAACTGTTTTTT. It translates to CASSPGGGDEKLFF.

This chain connects TRBV7-3 to TRBJ2-1; D may be TRBD2 (5 bases). The CDR3 spans 13 residues. Germline V gene sequence: CDR1 SGHTA, CDR2 FQGTGA. V was pared by 6 bases and J by 4 bases, with 10 bases between. The CDR3 loop reads CASSLDSYNEQFF. CDR3 bases: TGTGCCAGCAGTTTGGACTCGTACAATGAGCAGTTCTTC.

This clone was counted between two and nine times. J is TRBJ2-5 and V is TRBV5-6; TRBD1 is a possible D gene (6 bases). Trimming removed 4 bases from V and 7 bases from J, with 14 bases in between. The CDR3 has 13 amino acids. CDR1 SGHDT and CDR2 YYEEEE come from the germline V gene. The CDR3 coding sequence is TGTGCCAGCAGCCTCCGACAGGAAGGGACCCAGTACTTC. Translation: CASSLRQEGTQYF.

The chain joins TRBV28 to TRBJ1-2; D is possibly TRBD1 (6 bases). Per germline, CDR1 MDHEN and CDR2 SYDVKM. Trimming shortened V by 7 bases and J by 7 bases, and 22 bases separated the two germline ends. This CDR3 contains 15 residues. The CDR3 DNA reads as TGTGCCAGCACTACCCAGGACAGTCAAAATCTTGGCTACACCTTC. Translated: CASTTQDSQNLGYTF.

The rearrangement links TRBV6-4 to TRBJ1-2; D is ambiguous. Germline V CDR1 and CDR2: MRHNA, SNTAGT. Deletions cut 6 bases from V and 4 bases from J, with 18 bases between. This CDR3 is 15 amino acids long. CDR3 loop: CASRAEGGSGYGYTF. CDR3 sequence (DNA): TGTGCCAGCAGGGCCGAGGGTGGTTCCGGCTATGGCTACACCTTC.

This clone was found once. This rearrangement joins TRBV3-1 (or the pseudogene TRBV3-2) to TRBJ1-5; D is perhaps TRBD1 (6 bases). This CDR3 spans 13 amino acids. The germline gives CDR1 LGHDT, CDR2 YNNKEL (reference sequence). Trimming took 4 bases from V and 5 from J, leaving 9 bases between them. The CDR3 is CASSRQVDQPQHF. The CDR3 DNA sequence: TGTGCCAGCAGCCGACAGGTAGATCAGCCCCAGCATTTT.

This clone has more than one count but fewer than ten. For the CDR3, the DNA is TGTGCCACCAGCAGAACAACAGCCATTAATGAAAAACTGTTTTTT. Protein sequence: CATSRTTAINEKLFF. V usage is TRBV15 and J usage is TRBJ1-4; D call uncertain. The V gene's germline CDR1 is LNHNV and CDR2 YYDKDF (reference sequence). V gave up 2 bases and J gave up 4 bases, with 11 bases separating them. The CDR3 contains 15 residues.

This clone has a single count. V and J are TRBV2 and TRBJ2-7; TRBD2 might be the D (6 bases). The CDR3 runs 14 residues. Trimming took 0 bases from V and 2 from J, leaving 8 bases between them. Germline values: CDR1 SNHLY, CDR2 FYNNEI. The CDR3 nucleotides read TGTGCCAGCAGTGAAGCGGGCGGGGCCTACGAGCAGTACTTC. It yields the protein CASSEAGGAYEQYF.

The chain recombines TRBV28 with TRBJ2-3, with 13 positions matching TRBD2. Unmatched junction bases numbered 10, after V lost 5 bases and J lost 5 bases. This CDR3 region has 17 residues. Germline values: CDR1 MDHEN, CDR2 SYDVKM. This CDR3 reads CASSPLAGGKGVDTQYF. The DNA of the CDR3 is TGTGCCAGCAGTCCACTAGCGGGAGGGAAAGGGGTAGATACGCAGTATTTT.

The gene calls are TRBV9 and TRBJ2-1; 7 bases align to TRBD2. With V trimmed by 3 bases and J by 7 bases, 10 bases remained unmatched. This CDR3 is 15 amino acids long. Per germline, CDR1 SGDLS and CDR2 YYNGEE. CDR3 sequence (DNA): TGTGCCAGCAGCGCCGGGCCGGGACTACTAAATGAGCAGTTCTTC. Protein sequence: CASSAGPGLLNEQFF.

Concerning this clone itself: In the same sample, other DNA sequences code for this CDR3. The chain combines TRBV19 with TRBJ2-5; D is possibly TRBD1 (5 bases). V shed 2 bases and J shed 5 bases, with 6 bases lying between them. The CDR3 totals 12 residues. Germline CDR1 is LNHDA and CDR2 is SQIVND (reference sequence). Here the CDR3 DNA reads TGTGCCAGTAGTATAAAGGGGGAGACCCAGTACTTC. Translation gives CASSIKGETQYF. The full variable domain, its missing parts supplied by reference TRBV19 and TRBJ2-5, is DGGITQSPKYLFRKEGQNVTLSCEQNLNHDAMYWYRQDPGQGLRLIYYSQIVNDFQKGDIAEGYSVSREKKESFPLTVTSAQKNPTAFYLCASSIKGETQYFGPGTRLLVL.

The CDR3 loop is CASGGNDEQFF. CDR3 bases: TGTGCCAGCGGAGGGAATGATGAGCAGTTCTTC. V usage is TRBV12-3 or TRBV12-4 and J usage is TRBJ2-1, with a weak D call TRBD2 (6 bases). The length of the CDR3 is 11 residues. Trimming took 8 bases from V and 8 from J, leaving 10 bases between them.

The V gene is TRBV18, the J gene TRBJ1-1; perhaps TRBD1 as D (6 bases). Germline V gene sequence: CDR1 KGHSH, CDR2 LQKENI. CDR3 size: 16 residues. The V end was cut by 4 bases, the J end by 1 base, with 16 bases between. Here the CDR3 reads CASSRLLQGGNTEAFF. In DNA, the CDR3 is TGTGCCAGCTCACGACTACTACAGGGTGGGAACACTGAAGCTTTCTTT.

The V call is TRBV19, the J call TRBJ2-7; 10 bases map to TRBD2. CDR3 length: 13 amino acids. The germline CDR1 and CDR2 sequences are LNHDA and SQIVND (reference sequence). Trimming at V came to 6 bases and at J to 2 bases, leaving 1 base not matched to a gene. The DNA for the CDR3 is TGTGCCAGTAGGAGCGGGGGGGCCTACGAGCAGTACTTC. Its protein product is CASRSGGAYEQYF.

V is TRBV29-1 and J is TRBJ2-2; D gene ambiguous. The CDR3 has 12 residues. Germline CDR1 reads SQVTM; CDR2 reads ANQGSEA. The V end was cut by 5 bases, the J end by 3 bases, with 7 bases between. CDR3 DNA sequence: TGCAGCGTTCTCCGGGACACCGGGGAGCTGTTTTTT. This translates into CSVLRDTGELFF.

The count of this clone is one. This sequence joins TRBV7-8 and TRBJ2-7; 13 bases agree with TRBD2. V lost 5 bases, J lost 1 base, and 5 bases stayed unmatched. Germline CDR1 SGHVS, CDR2 FQNEAQ. The CDR3 is 16 residues long. CDR3 region: CASSTRTSGGSYEQYF. In DNA, the CDR3 is TGTGCCAGCAGCACCCGGACTAGCGGGGGTTCCTACGAGCAGTACTTC.

The chain has TRBV27 and TRBJ2-1, with a possible D match to TRBD1 (8 bases). This CDR3 spans 15 amino acids. V was pared by 4 bases and J by 2 bases, with 12 bases between. CDR1 is MNHEY, CDR2 SMNVEV, per germline (reference sequence). The CDR3 DNA reads TGTGCCAGCAGTTACAGGGGGGGAACCTACAATGAGCAGTTCTTC. Translating gives CASSYRGGTYNEQFF.

The chain combines TRBV4-1 with TRBJ1-1, with TRBD1 identical over 8 bases. V shed 3 bases and J 6 bases; nucleotides not matched to a gene: 3. CDR1 is MGHRA and CDR2 is YSYEKL in the germline V gene. The CDR3 loop spans 13 amino acids. CDR3 loop: CASSHPGGPEAFF. The CDR3 nucleotides are TGCGCCAGCAGCCACCCAGGGGGCCCTGAAGCTTTCTTT.